A selection of T cell receptor beta chains follows, all from one sample in a study of CD8 T cells in Susac syndrome. TCRdb processed the immunoSEQ multiplex PCR reads anew with MiXCR; each CDR3 protein has one entry. The sample includes roughly 80,000 distinct CDR3 sequences, 94% of them seen just once. Sequenced input: CD8+ T cells from PBMCs. Receptors originate from a human donor with Susac syndrome. The CDR3 runs from the conserved cysteine through the conserved F or W. Each record gives: D gene, J gene, V gene, clone size, CDR3 protein, CDR3 DNA. D genes are given only for firm matches. Only some rows state a clone size, as once, few, many or a class for expanded clones.

D gene: -; J gene: TRBJ1-5; V gene: TRBV20-1; clone size: -; CDR3 protein: CSAPNTDTQHF; CDR3 DNA: TGCAGTGCTCCGAACACAGATACGCAGCATTTT
D gene: -; J gene: TRBJ2-3; V gene: TRBV2; clone size: -; CDR3 protein: CASRRSGADSTDTQYF; CDR3 DNA: TGTGCCAGCAGGAGATCCGGGGCAGACTCCACAGATACGCAGTATTTT
D gene: -; J gene: TRBJ2-7; V gene: TRBV19; clone size: -; CDR3 protein: CASSITSGNEQYF; CDR3 DNA: TGTGCCAGTAGTATAACTTCGGGGAACGAGCAGTACTTC
D gene: TRBD2; J gene: TRBJ2-1; V gene: TRBV27; clone size: -; CDR3 protein: CASRGRGGGAQYEQFF; CDR3 DNA: TGTGCCAGCAGAGGTAGGGGCGGGGGGGCCCAGTATGAGCAGTTCTTC
D gene: -; J gene: TRBJ2-7; V gene: TRBV5-6; clone size: -; CDR3 protein: CASSLQGLYEQYF; CDR3 DNA: TGTGCCAGCAGCTTACAGGGTTTATACGAGCAGTACTTC
D gene: -; J gene: TRBJ1-2; V gene: TRBV19; clone size: -; CDR3 protein: CASTIGGGPAGYTF; CDR3 DNA: TGTGCCAGTACCATAGGCGGGGGTCCTGCTGGCTACACCTTC
D gene: -; J gene: TRBJ2-3; V gene: TRBV2; clone size: -; CDR3 protein: CASETPHTDTQYF; CDR3 DNA: TGTGCCAGCGAGACTCCTCACACAGATACGCAGTATTTT
D gene: -; J gene: TRBJ2-1; V gene: TRBV12-3/TRBV12-4; clone size: -; CDR3 protein: CASSLGTDFNEQFF; CDR3 DNA: TGTGCCAGCAGTTTAGGGACAGATTTCAATGAGCAGTTCTTC
D gene: TRBD2; J gene: TRBJ2-3; V gene: TRBV6-2/TRBV6-3; clone size: -; CDR3 protein: CASSFSTSGETDTQYF; CDR3 DNA: TGTGCCAGCAGCTTCTCGACTAGCGGGGAGACAGATACGCAGTATTTT
D gene: -; J gene: TRBJ2-7; V gene: TRBV7-9; clone size: -; CDR3 protein: CASMRSAAYEQYF; CDR3 DNA: TGTGCCAGCATGAGGTCCGCTGCCTACGAGCAGTACTTC
D gene: TRBD2; J gene: TRBJ2-5; V gene: TRBV28; clone size: -; CDR3 protein: CASSPGTRGEETQYF; CDR3 DNA: TGTGCCAGCAGTCCCGGGACTAGGGGGGAGGAGACCCAGTACTTC
D gene: TRBD1; J gene: TRBJ2-5; V gene: TRBV14; clone size: -; CDR3 protein: CASSQDLRQGLETQYF; CDR3 DNA: TGTGCCAGCAGCCAAGATTTGAGACAGGGGCTAGAGACCCAGTACTTC
D gene: -; J gene: TRBJ1-3; V gene: TRBV9; clone size: -; CDR3 protein: CASSQPGVTIYF; CDR3 DNA: TGTGCCAGCAGCCAACCTGGAGTCACCATATATTTT
D gene: TRBD2; J gene: TRBJ2-1; V gene: TRBV5-4; clone size: -; CDR3 protein: CASSHASGGLNEQFF; CDR3 DNA: TGTGCCAGCAGCCACGCTAGCGGGGGGCTCAATGAGCAGTTCTTC
D gene: TRBD2; J gene: TRBJ2-3; V gene: TRBV9; clone size: -; CDR3 protein: CASSEPGTSGVLTDTQYF; CDR3 DNA: TGTGCCAGCAGCGAGCCGGGGACTAGCGGGGTACTCACAGATACGCAGTATTTT
D gene: TRBD1; J gene: TRBJ2-5; V gene: TRBV27; clone size: -; CDR3 protein: CASSIGQGGRSQYF; CDR3 DNA: TGTGCCAGCAGTATCGGACAGGGCGGAAGGTCCCAGTACTTC
D gene: TRBD1; J gene: TRBJ1-5; V gene: TRBV5-6; clone size: -; CDR3 protein: CASAYGTGGQPQHF; CDR3 DNA: TGTGCCAGTGCCTACGGGACAGGCGGCCAGCCCCAGCATTTT
D gene: -; J gene: TRBJ2-7; V gene: TRBV28; clone size: once; CDR3 protein: CASSHNEQYF; CDR3 DNA: TGTGCCAGCAGTCACAACGAGCAGTACTTC
D gene: TRBD1; J gene: TRBJ1-5; V gene: TRBV5-6; clone size: -; CDR3 protein: CASSQGQNNQPQHF; CDR3 DNA: TGTGCCAGCAGCCAGGGACAGAACAATCAGCCCCAGCATTTT
D gene: -; J gene: TRBJ2-5; V gene: TRBV5-1; clone size: -; CDR3 protein: CASADPGSQETQYF; CDR3 DNA: TGCGCCAGCGCGGATCCGGGGTCCCAAGAGACCCAGTACTTC
D gene: -; J gene: TRBJ2-4; V gene: TRBV19; clone size: -; CDR3 protein: CASRQATKNIQYF; CDR3 DNA: TGTGCCAGTAGGCAGGCCACCAAAAACATTCAGTACTTC
D gene: TRBD1; J gene: TRBJ2-3; V gene: TRBV12-3/TRBV12-4; clone size: -; CDR3 protein: CASSLGDSGSRTDTQYF; CDR3 DNA: TGTGCCAGCAGTTTAGGGGACAGTGGCTCCAGGACAGATACGCAGTATTTT
D gene: -; J gene: TRBJ2-5; V gene: TRBV5-1; clone size: -; CDR3 protein: CASSLEGRFQETQYF; CDR3 DNA: TGCGCCAGCAGCTTGGAAGGGAGATTCCAAGAGACCCAGTACTTC
D gene: -; J gene: TRBJ2-7; V gene: TRBV19; clone size: -; CDR3 protein: CASSLEPQSKYF; CDR3 DNA: TGTGCCAGTAGTCTGGAACCTCAATCAAAGTACTTC
D gene: -; J gene: TRBJ2-7; V gene: TRBV5-1; clone size: -; CDR3 protein: CASSLEQGRNEQYF; CDR3 DNA: TGCGCCAGCAGCTTGGAACAGGGTCGGAACGAGCAGTACTTC
D gene: -; J gene: TRBJ1-2; V gene: TRBV20-1; clone size: -; CDR3 protein: CSARDRGFYYGYTF; CDR3 DNA: TGCAGTGCTAGAGATCGCGGGTTTTACTATGGCTACACCTTC
D gene: TRBD1; J gene: TRBJ1-1; V gene: TRBV5-1; clone size: -; CDR3 protein: CASSWGQADTEAFF; CDR3 DNA: TGCGCCAGCAGCTGGGGACAGGCGGACACTGAAGCTTTCTTT
D gene: -; J gene: TRBJ1-5; V gene: TRBV12-3/TRBV12-4; clone size: -; CDR3 protein: CASSPMGNQPQHF; CDR3 DNA: TGTGCCAGCAGTCCGATGGGCAATCAGCCCCAGCATTTT
D gene: -; J gene: TRBJ1-2; V gene: TRBV29-1; clone size: few; CDR3 protein: CSVEVTRAGYTF; CDR3 DNA: TGCAGCGTTGAAGTGACCAGGGCTGGCTACACCTTC
D gene: -; J gene: TRBJ2-7; V gene: TRBV21-1; clone size: once; CDR3 protein: CASSPKNYEQYF; CDR3 DNA: TGTGCCAGCAGCCCAAAAAACTACGAGCAGTACTTC
D gene: TRBD2; J gene: TRBJ2-3; V gene: TRBV7-6; clone size: -; CDR3 protein: CASSPGVGGGHTDTQYF; CDR3 DNA: TGTGCCAGCAGCCCAGGGGTTGGCGGGGGGCACACAGATACGCAGTATTTT
D gene: -; J gene: TRBJ2-7; V gene: TRBV3-1; clone size: -; CDR3 protein: CASSQALTASYEQYF; CDR3 DNA: TGTGCCAGCAGCCAAGCTCTGACAGCCTCCTACGAGCAGTACTTC
D gene: TRBD1; J gene: TRBJ1-1; V gene: TRBV4-1; clone size: -; CDR3 protein: CASSHLRTGGTEAFF; CDR3 DNA: TGCGCCAGCAGCCATCTACGGACAGGTGGCACTGAAGCTTTCTTT
D gene: -; J gene: TRBJ1-1; V gene: TRBV7-9; clone size: -; CDR3 protein: CASSFDPKERAFF; CDR3 DNA: TGTGCCAGCAGCTTCGACCCGAAAGAGCGTGCTTTCTTT
D gene: TRBD1; J gene: TRBJ2-6; V gene: TRBV6-1; clone size: -; CDR3 protein: CASSPVDRVVSGANVLTF; CDR3 DNA: TGTGCCAGCAGCCCCGTCGACAGGGTAGTATCTGGGGCCAACGTCCTGACTTTC
D gene: -; J gene: TRBJ1-3; V gene: TRBV30; clone size: -; CDR3 protein: CAWSDPPSRVGNTIYF; CDR3 DNA: TGTGCCTGGAGTGACCCCCCATCGAGGGTTGGAAACACCATATATTTT
D gene: -; J gene: TRBJ2-4; V gene: TRBV27; clone size: -; CDR3 protein: CASSLGAGNHIQYF; CDR3 DNA: TGTGCCAGCAGTTTAGGAGCGGGCAATCACATTCAGTACTTC
D gene: -; J gene: TRBJ2-7; V gene: TRBV3-1; clone size: -; CDR3 protein: CASSQDQGTNPLLYEQYF; CDR3 DNA: TGTGCCAGCAGCCAAGATCAGGGGACGAATCCCCTACTCTACGAGCAGTACTTC